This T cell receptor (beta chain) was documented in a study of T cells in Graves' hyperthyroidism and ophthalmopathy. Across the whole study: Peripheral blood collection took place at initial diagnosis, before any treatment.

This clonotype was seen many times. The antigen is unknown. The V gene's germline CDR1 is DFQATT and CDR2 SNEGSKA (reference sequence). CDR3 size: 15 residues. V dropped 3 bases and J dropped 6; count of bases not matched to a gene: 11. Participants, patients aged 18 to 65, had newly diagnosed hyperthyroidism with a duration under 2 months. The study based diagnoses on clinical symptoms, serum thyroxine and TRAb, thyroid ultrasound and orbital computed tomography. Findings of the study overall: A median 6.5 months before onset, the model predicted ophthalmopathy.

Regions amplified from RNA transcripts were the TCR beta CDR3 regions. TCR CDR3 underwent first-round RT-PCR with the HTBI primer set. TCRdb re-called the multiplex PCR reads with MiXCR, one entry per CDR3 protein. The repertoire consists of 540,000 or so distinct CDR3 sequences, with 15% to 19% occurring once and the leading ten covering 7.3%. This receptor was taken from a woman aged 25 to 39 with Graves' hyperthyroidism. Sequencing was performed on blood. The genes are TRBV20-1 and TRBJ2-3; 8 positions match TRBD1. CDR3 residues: CSASLAGGETDTQYF. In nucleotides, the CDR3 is TGCAGTGCTAGTCTGGCAGGGGGCGAGACGGATACGCAGTATTTT.